These 14 T cell receptor beta chains were all obtained from the same sample, sequenced in a study of patients and donors after allogeneic stem cell transplantation. TCRdb reanalysed the RT-PCR reads using MiXCR and keeps one entry per CDR3 protein. The data show about 960,000 distinct CDR3 sequences, more than 15% seen once. The sample comprised blood, either unsorted or a sorted T cell fraction (not recorded which). The receptors shown here come from a human donor who was either an allogeneic HSCT recipient or a stem cell or donor lymphocyte infusion donor (not recorded which). It is not recorded whose cells these are; they may come from a transplant donor.

This clonotype was counted only a few times. The chain has TRBV7-8 and TRBJ2-7, with D possibly being TRBD2 (6 bases). This CDR3 has 12 residues. The ends were cut back, 8 bases at V and 4 bases at J, with 12 bases in the middle. Germline CDR1 reads SGHVS; CDR2 reads FQNEAQ. The CDR3, as DNA: TGTGCCAGCGCGATTGGGGGGTACGAGCAGTACTTC. It yields the protein CASAIGGYEQYF. Supplemented by reference TRBV7-8 and TRBJ2-7, the full variable domain reads GAGVSQSPRYKVAKRGQDVALRCDPISGHVSLFWYQQALGQGPEFLTYFQNEAQLDKSGLPSDRFFAERPEGSVSTLKIQRTQQEDSAVYLCASAIGGYEQYFGPGTRLTVT.

The table lists this clonotype with a few counts. The V gene is TRBV20-1, the J gene TRBJ1-2; a weak D match, TRBD1 (6 bases). CDR3 length: 14 residues. Per germline, CDR1 DFQATT and CDR2 SNEGSKA (reference sequence). V dropped 6 bases and J dropped 7 bases, with 21 bases sitting between them. The CDR3 nucleotides read TGCAGTGCCCAGAGGGGGGGCTCTTGGGCTGGCTACACCTTC. This sequence encodes CSAQRGGSWAGYTF.

This clonotype was detected only a few times. The V call is TRBV9, the J call TRBJ2-2; D is perhaps TRBD2 (6 bases). Trimming shortened V by 3 bases and J by 5 bases, and 17 bases separated the two germline ends. This CDR3 contains 16 residues. CDR1 and CDR2 (germline): SGDLS, YYNGEE. The CDR3 DNA sequence: TGTGCCAGCAGCGCGAGCCCGGGAGTACGAACCGGGGAGCTGTTTTTT. It translates to CASSASPGVRTGELFF.

This clonotype turned up a few times. The chain combines TRBV9 with TRBJ1-4; D uncertain. The CDR3 totals 15 residues. V was clipped by 0 bases and J by 0 bases, with 6 bases between them. Per the germline V gene, CDR1 is SGDLS and CDR2 is YYNGEE. The CDR3 DNA reads as TGTGCCAGCAGCGTAGACGGGTCAACTAATGAAAAACTGTTTTTT. This sequence encodes CASSVDGSTNEKLFF.

The table lists this clonotype with a count of one. The rearrangement joins TRBV3-1 to TRBJ2-3, with D perhaps TRBD2 (5 bases). The CDR3 totals 15 residues. From germline, CDR1 is LGHDT and CDR2 YNNKEL (reference sequence). V was shortened by 0 bases and J by 2 bases, with 9 bases between the two germline ends. In DNA form, the CDR3 reads TGTGCCAGCAGCCAAGAAAGCGGATTCACAGATACGCAGTATTTT. As protein: CASSQESGFTDTQYF.

There are many counts of this clonotype. The rearrangement joins TRBV20-1 to TRBJ1-4; 8 bases agree with TRBD1. This CDR3 is built from 15 residues. Per the germline V gene, CDR1 is DFQATT and CDR2 is SNEGSKA (reference sequence). V shed 4 bases and J 8 bases; nucleotides not matched to a gene: 12. The CDR3 sequence is CSATAHGTGGEKLFF. The CDR3 DNA is TGCAGTGCTACAGCTCACGGGACAGGAGGCGAAAAACTGTTTTTT.

The chain is built from TRBV20-1 and TRBJ2-1; D is uncertain. Germline V gene lookup returns CDR1 DFQATT and CDR2 SNEGSKA (reference sequence). Trimming cost V 4 bases and J 6 bases, with 13 bases left between them. The CDR3 is 13 amino acids. CDR3 sequence (DNA): TGCAGTGCTAACCGGATTCTATTCAATGAGCAGTTCTTC. Its protein product is CSANRILFNEQFF.

This clonotype has at least ten counts. In nucleotides, the CDR3 is TGTGCCAGCAGTGAATATGCAAACACTGAAGCTTTCTTT. It encodes CASSEYANTEAFF. The chain joins TRBV25-1 to TRBJ1-1; D is unresolved. Per the germline V gene, CDR1 is MGHDK and CDR2 is SYGVNS. Trimming stripped 0 bases from V and 2 bases from J, with 4 bases between. The CDR3 is 13 residues long.

The CDR3 reads CASSLNLAGGTGELFF. CDR3 DNA sequence: TGTGCCAGCAGCTTAAATCTAGCGGGAGGGACCGGGGAGCTGTTTTTT. The chain has TRBV7-6 and TRBJ2-2; 12 bases are shared with TRBD2. CDR3 length: 16 amino acids. Losses at the gene ends were 2 bases for V and 5 bases for J; bases not matched to a gene: 3. Per the germline V gene, CDR1 is SGHVS and CDR2 is FNYEAQ.

The CDR3 region has the DNA TGTGCCAGCAGATCAGGACAGGCCCAAGAGACCCAGTACTTC. Protein product: CASRSGQAQETQYF. The V gene is TRBV12-3 or TRBV12-4, the J gene TRBJ2-5; 7 bases are a match to TRBD1. J gave up 1 base and V 6 bases, and 5 bases lay outside the gene matches. The CDR3 spans 14 residues.

This clonotype was observed a few times. Germline is not matched at one junction end, which may reflect a read error. This sequence joins TRBV20-1 and TRBJ2-2, with 10 bases aligning to TRBD2. The CDR3 covers 16 residues. Per germline, CDR1 DFQATT and CDR2 SNEGSKA (reference sequence). CDR3 DNA sequence: TGCAGTGCTAGAGATCGTGGGTCTAGCGGGAGCGGGCAGCTGTTTTTT. As protein: CSARDRGSSGSGQLFF.

The chain uses TRBV20-1 and TRBJ2-5, with D possibly being TRBD1 or TRBD2 (5 bases each). The length of the CDR3 is 15 residues. Between the trimmed V and J ends, which lost 2 bases and 4 bases, there was a span of 17 bases. Germline CDR1 reads DFQATT; CDR2 reads SNEGSKA (reference sequence). Here the CDR3 reads CSARTGRLDRETQYF. In DNA, the CDR3 is TGCAGTGCTAGAACGGGGCGGCTAGACAGAGAGACCCAGTACTTC.

CDR3 residues: CASSQDWRRVNTEAFF. For the CDR3, the DNA is TGCGCCAGCAGCCAAGATTGGCGCAGGGTGAACACTGAAGCTTTCTTT. The V call is TRBV4-1, the J call TRBJ1-1; D perhaps matches TRBD1 (5 bases). V lost 0 bases to trimming and J lost 0 bases, with 11 bases between them. Looked up from germline, CDR1 is MGHRA and CDR2 is YSYEKL. The CDR3 contains 16 residues.

The V and J genes are TRBV12-3 or TRBV12-4 and TRBJ1-2; D is ambiguous. The CDR3 runs to 15 residues. The V gene lost 2 bases and the J gene lost 4 bases, with 14 bases spanning the gap. The CDR3 nucleotides read TGTGCCAGCAGTTTAAGGGCCGGGCACCTCTATGGCTACACCTTC. Translating it yields CASSLRAGHLYGYTF.